These T cell receptor beta chains were read from a single sample in a study of T cell repertoires in aging, cancer and after chemotherapy. MiXCR, applied by TCRdb to the multiplex PCR reads, yields one record per CDR3 protein. The sample lists 1,200 to 1,500 distinct CDR3 sequences, about 22% occurring once. The sample consisted of blood. These receptors were obtained from a human donor with a solid tumor. CDR3s include the opening cysteine and the closing phenylalanine or tryptophan. A D gene is named only where the DNA matches it firmly. Size is omitted from some rows. Given values are once, few, many or a class for expanded clones.

TGCGCCAGCAGTATGCCGGGACAGGGATCTAATGAGCAGTTCTTC | CASSMPGQGSNEQFF | NA | TRBD1 | TRBJ2-1 | TRBV10-2
TGTGCCAGCAGTTATCGTAATGAAAAACTGTTTTTT | CASSYRNEKLFF | medium-sized | NA | TRBJ1-4 | TRBV6-5
TGTGCCAGCTCACCGCCGACAGGTCTTAATCAGCCCCAGCATTTT | CASSPPTGLNQPQHF | medium-sized | NA | TRBJ1-5 | TRBV18
TGTGCCAGTAGTGGGCAAAACAATCAGCCCCAGCATTTT | CASSGQNNQPQHF | large | NA | TRBJ1-5 | TRBV19
TGTGCCAGTAGTATCTCTGGGGGAGCGGATTCACCCCTCCACTTT | CASSISGGADSPLHF | large | NA | TRBJ1-6 | TRBV19
TGTGCCAGCAGTGAAGGACGGAAGACCCAGTACTTC | CASSEGRKTQYF | large | NA | TRBJ2-5 | TRBV6-1
TGCGCCAGCAGCACTAGCGGGGGAGGCGATGAGCAGTTCTTC | CASSTSGGGDEQFF | medium-sized | TRBD2 | TRBJ2-1 | TRBV5-1
TGTGCCAGCAGTGAATCCGGGAGTAACTATGGCTACACCTTC | CASSESGSNYGYTF | NA | NA | TRBJ1-2 | TRBV25-1
TGCAGCGTTGAATCGGGACTAGCGGGAGGTTCAGATACGCAGTATTTT | CSVESGLAGGSDTQYF | large | TRBD2 | TRBJ2-3 | TRBV29-1
TGTGCCAGCAGTGAGGTACCGGTGAACACTGAAGCTTTCTTT | CASSEVPVNTEAFF | medium-sized | NA | TRBJ1-1 | TRBV6-1
TGCAGTGGCGAGACCGGGACTACGCAGTATTTT | CSGETGTTQYF | few | NA | TRBJ2-3 | TRBV20-1
TGTGCCAGCAGCTTGGCCGGGACAGGGGGCATGGGCTACACCTTC | CASSLAGTGGMGYTF | medium-sized | TRBD1 | TRBJ1-2 | TRBV5-5
TGTGCCAGTAGTATGTCACGACAGGGGCAAGAGACCCAGTACTTC | CASSMSRQGQETQYF | medium-sized | TRBD1 | TRBJ2-5 | TRBV19
TGCGCCAGCAGCTTAAGACAGGGGGCAGGTGGCTACACCTTC | CASSLRQGAGGYTF | medium-sized | TRBD1 | TRBJ1-2 | TRBV5-1
TGCGCCAGCAGCTGGGGGTCCGGGAACACTGAAGCTTTCTTT | CASSWGSGNTEAFF | NA | NA | TRBJ1-1 | TRBV5-1
TGTGCCAGCGGACAAACAGGGGGGATCTATGGCTACACCTTC | CASGQTGGIYGYTF | large | TRBD1 | TRBJ1-2 | TRBV27
TGTGCCAGCAGTGAAGGGGGGATCTATGGCTACACCTTC | CASSEGGIYGYTF | medium-sized | NA | TRBJ1-2 | TRBV6-1
TGTGCCAGCAGCTTAGATTTCAGGCGCGAGCAGTACTTC | CASSLDFRREQYF | NA | NA | TRBJ2-7 | TRBV30
TGTGCCAGCAGCTTGCGCGGGACACGAACGGGAGAGACCCAGTACTTC | CASSLRGTRTGETQYF | medium-sized | NA | TRBJ2-5 | TRBV5-6
TGTGCCAGCAGCTTGGGGACTAGCGGGGAAGATACGCAGTATTTT | CASSLGTSGEDTQYF | NA | TRBD2 | TRBJ2-3 | TRBV7-6
TGTGCCAGTCCTTACAGAAACACTGAAGCTTTCTTT | CASPYRNTEAFF | NA | NA | TRBJ1-1 | TRBV28
TGTGCCAGCAGTGTCGACAGTAGCACAGATACGCAGTATTTT | CASSVDSSTDTQYF | medium-sized | NA | TRBJ2-3 | TRBV6-1
TGTGCCTGGAGGGGCTACACTGAAGCTTTCTTT | CAWRGYTEAFF | medium-sized | NA | TRBJ1-1 | TRBV30
TGTGTTAGCACCCTAGGACAGGTCGACCAGCCCCAGCATTTT | CVSTLGQVDQPQHF | NA | TRBD1 | TRBJ1-5 | TRBV6-6
TGTGCCAGCAGTTCCCCCAGGGAGACCCAGTACTTC | CASSSPRETQYF | large | NA | TRBJ2-5 | TRBV27
TGCAGTGCTAGAGATCGTACAGGGACCTCCTACGAGCAGTACTTC | CSARDRTGTSYEQYF | medium-sized | NA | TRBJ2-7 | TRBV20-1
TGTGCCAGCAGTTACGAGGAGGAGACCCAGTACTTC | CASSYEEETQYF | medium-sized | NA | TRBJ2-5 | TRBV6-2/TRBV6-3
TGCAGCGTTGAAGATGGACAGGGGCGGCAAGAGACCCAGTACTTC | CSVEDGQGRQETQYF | NA | TRBD1 | TRBJ2-5 | TRBV29-1
TGTGCCAGTACCCCTCGAAGTAGCAATCAGCCCCAGCATTTT | CASTPRSSNQPQHF | medium-sized | NA | TRBJ1-5 | TRBV19
TGTGCCACCGAGCCCCGGACAGGGGGCAACACTGAAGCTTTCTTT | CATEPRTGGNTEAFF | once | TRBD1 | TRBJ1-1 | TRBV19
TGTGCCAGCTCCCGCGGAGGACTCAATCAGCCCCAGCATTTT | CASSRGGLNQPQHF | medium-sized | NA | TRBJ1-5 | TRBV27
TGTGCCATCAGTTACGCTGGGACAGGTATCTTCGAGCAGTACTTC | CAISYAGTGIFEQYF | NA | TRBD1 | TRBJ2-7 | TRBV6-5
TGTGCCAGCTCACCATTGGGCCACACAGATACGCAGTATTTT | CASSPLGHTDTQYF | large | NA | TRBJ2-3 | TRBV18
TGTGCCAGCTCACCACCGAACAGGGCGGGCACCGGGGAGCTGTTTTTT | CASSPPNRAGTGELFF | large | NA | TRBJ2-2 | TRBV18
TGCAGTGCACCGCGTATATCCTACAATGAGCAGTTCTTC | CSAPRISYNEQFF | medium-sized | NA | TRBJ2-1 | TRBV20-1
TGTGCCAGCAGCTTAGAGGCCGGGTCAGGGGAACATTTT | CASSLEAGSGEHF | NA | NA | TRBJ1-3 | TRBV7-2
TGTGCCAGCAGCCAAGGATATGGTAGCGGGGGACCCCGGGAGACCCAGTACTTC | CASSQGYGSGGPRETQYF | NA | TRBD2 | TRBJ2-5 | TRBV4-2
TGTGCCAGCAGTTTTGGGACAGGGGGCTATGGCTACACCTTC | CASSFGTGGYGYTF | once | TRBD1 | TRBJ1-2 | TRBV13
TGTGCCAGCAGCGCGAAGACCGGGGAGCTGTTTTTT | CASSAKTGELFF | NA | NA | TRBJ2-2 | TRBV9
TGCGCCAGCAGCTTAGGATCAGGAAACGAGCAGTACTTC | CASSLGSGNEQYF | NA | NA | TRBJ2-7 | TRBV5-1
TGTGCCAGCAGCTTGGGGACTAGCGGGAGGGTCACCTACGAGCAGTACTTC | CASSLGTSGRVTYEQYF | medium-sized | TRBD2 | TRBJ2-7 | TRBV7-6
TGTGCCAGTACACAATACCTCTATGGCTACACCTTC | CASTQYLYGYTF | large | NA | TRBJ1-2 | TRBV19
TGTGCCACCAGCAGAGATCGATTGATTAGCCGCGAAGAGACCCAGTACTTC | CATSRDRLISREETQYF | medium-sized | NA | TRBJ2-5 | TRBV15
TGTGCCAGCAGTTTAGGAACAGGCGTTACCGAGACCCAGTACTTC | CASSLGTGVTETQYF | NA | NA | TRBJ2-5 | TRBV28
TGTGCCAGCAGCTTAGGCCAAGCGCGGGAGCTGTTTTTT | CASSLGQARELFF | NA | NA | TRBJ2-2 | TRBV7-2
TGCAGTGCTGAAAGCGGGTCCTCCTACGAGCAGTACTTC | CSAESGSSYEQYF | NA | NA | TRBJ2-7 | TRBV20-1
TGTGCCAGCAGCCAAGAGAGTCGGGTCTATGGCTACACCTTC | CASSQESRVYGYTF | few | NA | TRBJ1-2 | TRBV14
TGTGCCAGTAGCGACCTACTAGCGGGTGAACTCGAGCAGTACTTC | CASSDLLAGELEQYF | large | TRBD2 | TRBJ2-7 | TRBV19
TGTGCCAGCAGCTCGGGTTTGTTGACAGTCGGTGAGCAGTACTTC | CASSSGLLTVGEQYF | medium-sized | NA | TRBJ2-7 | TRBV5-5
TGTGCCACCAGCACGGCCGGTGGCTACGAGCAGTACTTC | CATSTAGGYEQYF | few | NA | TRBJ2-7 | TRBV24-1
TGTGCCAGCAGTGAAGCGATACAGGGGGCGGGTAACTATGGCTACACCTTC | CASSEAIQGAGNYGYTF | large | TRBD1 | TRBJ1-2 | TRBV6-1
TGTGCCAGCGCGGACAGGATCACAGATACGCAGTATTTT | CASADRITDTQYF | medium-sized | TRBD1 | TRBJ2-3 | TRBV7-2
TGTGCCAGTAGGAATGGCGCAAGGGGGGCTTACGAGCAGTACTTC | CASRNGARGAYEQYF | large | NA | TRBJ2-7 | TRBV19
TGTGCCAGCGGAACCGCGAACAGGGGCGCAGATACGCAGTATTTT | CASGTANRGADTQYF | NA | TRBD1 | TRBJ2-3 | TRBV6-9
TGTGCCAGCAGCTTGGTTGCAGCACTCACCTACGAGCAGTACTTC | CASSLVAALTYEQYF | large | NA | TRBJ2-7 | TRBV5-5
TGCGCCAGCAGCCCCTTCGCGAGACAGGGTAACTACAATGAGCAGTTCTTC | CASSPFARQGNYNEQFF | medium-sized | TRBD1 | TRBJ2-1 | TRBV5-1
TGCGCCAGCAGCTTGTTTCTGGTTTCAGATACGCAGTATTTT | CASSLFLVSDTQYF | medium-sized | NA | TRBJ2-3 | TRBV5-1